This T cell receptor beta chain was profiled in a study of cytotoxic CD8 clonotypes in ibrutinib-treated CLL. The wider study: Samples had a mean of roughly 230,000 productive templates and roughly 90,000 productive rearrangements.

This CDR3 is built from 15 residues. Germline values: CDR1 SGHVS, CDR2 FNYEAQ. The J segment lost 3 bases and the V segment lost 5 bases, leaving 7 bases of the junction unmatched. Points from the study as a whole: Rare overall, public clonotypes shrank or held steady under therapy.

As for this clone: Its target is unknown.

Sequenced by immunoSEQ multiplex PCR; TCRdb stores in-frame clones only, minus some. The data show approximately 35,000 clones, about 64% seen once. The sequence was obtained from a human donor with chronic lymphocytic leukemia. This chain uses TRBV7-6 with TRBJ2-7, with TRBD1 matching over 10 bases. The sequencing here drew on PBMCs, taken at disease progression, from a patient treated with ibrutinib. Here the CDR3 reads CASSLGQGPYYEQYF. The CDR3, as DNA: TGTGCCAGCAGCCTGGGACAGGGGCCCTACTACGAGCAGTACTTC. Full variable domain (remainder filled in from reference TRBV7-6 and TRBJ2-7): GAGVSQSPRYKVTKRGQDVALRCDPISGHVSLYWYRQALGQGPEFLTYFNYEAQQDKSGLPNDRFSAERPEGSISTLTIQRTEQRDSAMYRCASSLGQGPYYEQYFGPGTRLTVT.